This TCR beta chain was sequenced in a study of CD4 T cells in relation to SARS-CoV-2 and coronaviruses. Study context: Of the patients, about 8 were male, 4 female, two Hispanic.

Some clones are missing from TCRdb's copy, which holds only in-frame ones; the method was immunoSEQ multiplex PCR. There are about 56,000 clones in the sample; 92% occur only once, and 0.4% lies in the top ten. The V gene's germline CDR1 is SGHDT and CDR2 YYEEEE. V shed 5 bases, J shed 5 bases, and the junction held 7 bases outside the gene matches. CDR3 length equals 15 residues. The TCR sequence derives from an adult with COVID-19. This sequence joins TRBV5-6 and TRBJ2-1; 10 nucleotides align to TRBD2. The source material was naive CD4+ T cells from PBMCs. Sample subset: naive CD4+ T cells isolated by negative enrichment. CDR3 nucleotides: TGTGCCAGCAGACGAGCGGGAGGGAACCACAATGAGCAGTTCTTC. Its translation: CASRRAGGNHNEQFF.